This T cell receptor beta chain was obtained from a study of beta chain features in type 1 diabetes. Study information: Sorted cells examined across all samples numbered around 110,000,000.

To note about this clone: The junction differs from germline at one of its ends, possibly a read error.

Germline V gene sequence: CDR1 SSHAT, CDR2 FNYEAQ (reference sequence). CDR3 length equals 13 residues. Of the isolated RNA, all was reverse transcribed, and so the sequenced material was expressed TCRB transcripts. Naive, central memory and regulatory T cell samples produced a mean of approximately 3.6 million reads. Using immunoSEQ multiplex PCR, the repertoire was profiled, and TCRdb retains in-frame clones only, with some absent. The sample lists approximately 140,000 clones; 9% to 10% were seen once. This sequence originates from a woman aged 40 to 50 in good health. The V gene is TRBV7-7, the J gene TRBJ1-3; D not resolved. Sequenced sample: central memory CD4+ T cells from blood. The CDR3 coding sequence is TGTGCTAGCAGCTTAGATGCGGGAAACACCATATATTTT. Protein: CASSLDAGNTIYF.